Listed below are T cell receptor beta chains from one sample, sequenced in a study of blood T cells in healthy people across ages. TCRdb processed the 5' RACE reads anew with MiXCR; each CDR3 protein has one entry. The table lists 700,000 to 850,000 distinct CDR3 sequences, under 40% of them singletons. The sample taken for sequencing was blood. The receptor source for this set is a man aged 18 to 30 in good health. Each CDR3 is given with its conserved first and last residue. Each record gives: J gene, D gene, V gene, clone size, CDR3 protein, CDR3 DNA. The D gene is left open where the match is weak. The size field is filled for only some rows; it gives once, few, many or a size class.

J gene: TRBJ1-1
D gene: NA
V gene: TRBV2
clone size: few
CDR3 protein: CASSERGVGNTEAFF
CDR3 DNA: TGTGCCAGCAGTGAAAGGGGGGTGGGGAACACTGAAGCTTTCTTT

J gene: TRBJ2-3
D gene: NA
V gene: TRBV7-2
clone size: many
CDR3 protein: CASSLAASSSDTQYF
CDR3 DNA: TGTGCCAGCAGCTTAGCGGCTAGCTCATCAGATACGCAGTATTTT

J gene: TRBJ1-1
D gene: NA
V gene: TRBV4-3
clone size: few
CDR3 protein: CASMGRPGGDTEAFF
CDR3 DNA: TGCGCCAGCATGGGTCGCCCGGGGGGTGACACTGAAGCTTTCTTT

J gene: TRBJ1-1
D gene: NA
V gene: TRBV6-6
clone size: once
CDR3 protein: CASSYTKPDGMNTEAFF
CDR3 DNA: TGTGCCAGCAGTTACACGAAACCCGACGGTATGAACACTGAAGCTTTCTTT

J gene: TRBJ2-5
D gene: NA
V gene: TRBV12-3/TRBV12-4
clone size: many
CDR3 protein: CASSRTIGETQYF
CDR3 DNA: TGTGCCAGCAGTCGGACTATCGGGGAGACCCAGTACTTC

J gene: TRBJ1-4
D gene: NA
V gene: TRBV20-1
clone size: many
CDR3 protein: CSARSGEKLFF
CDR3 DNA: TGCAGTGCTAGAAGCGGCGAAAAACTGTTTTTT

J gene: TRBJ2-1
D gene: NA
V gene: TRBV7-9
clone size: many
CDR3 protein: CASSPAHNEQFF
CDR3 DNA: TGTGCCAGCAGCCCCGCCCACAATGAGCAGTTCTTC

J gene: TRBJ2-2
D gene: NA
V gene: TRBV5-1
clone size: NA
CDR3 protein: CASSILGLDANTGELFF
CDR3 DNA: TGCGCCAGCAGCATCCTGGGCCTTGACGCGAACACCGGGGAGCTGTTTTTT

J gene: TRBJ1-1
D gene: TRBD1
V gene: TRBV28
clone size: few
CDR3 protein: CASSLNRGITEAFF
CDR3 DNA: TGTGCCAGCAGTTTGAACAGGGGTATTACTGAAGCTTTCTTT

J gene: TRBJ2-1
D gene: TRBD2
V gene: TRBV20-1
clone size: few
CDR3 protein: CSATMTSGGDNEQFF
CDR3 DNA: TGCAGTGCTACTATGACTAGCGGGGGAGACAATGAGCAGTTCTTC

J gene: TRBJ2-5
D gene: NA
V gene: TRBV12-3/TRBV12-4
clone size: many
CDR3 protein: CASSLAQGRETQYF
CDR3 DNA: TGTGCCAGCAGTTTAGCCCAGGGTAGAGAGACCCAGTACTTC

J gene: TRBJ2-2
D gene: NA
V gene: TRBV9
clone size: NA
CDR3 protein: CASSVPHGDVNTGELFF
CDR3 DNA: TGTGCCAGCAGCGTTCCTCACGGGGACGTGAACACCGGGGAGCTGTTTTTT

J gene: TRBJ2-5
D gene: TRBD1
V gene: TRBV20-1
clone size: NA
CDR3 protein: CSAGGTGFQETQYF
CDR3 DNA: TGCAGTGCAGGCGGGACAGGCTTCCAAGAGACCCAGTACTTC

J gene: TRBJ2-1
D gene: TRBD2
V gene: TRBV25-1
clone size: NA
CDR3 protein: CASSGEASGRVWSYNEQFF
CDR3 DNA: TGTGCCAGCAGTGGCGAGGCTAGCGGGAGGGTATGGTCCTACAATGAGCAGTTCTTC